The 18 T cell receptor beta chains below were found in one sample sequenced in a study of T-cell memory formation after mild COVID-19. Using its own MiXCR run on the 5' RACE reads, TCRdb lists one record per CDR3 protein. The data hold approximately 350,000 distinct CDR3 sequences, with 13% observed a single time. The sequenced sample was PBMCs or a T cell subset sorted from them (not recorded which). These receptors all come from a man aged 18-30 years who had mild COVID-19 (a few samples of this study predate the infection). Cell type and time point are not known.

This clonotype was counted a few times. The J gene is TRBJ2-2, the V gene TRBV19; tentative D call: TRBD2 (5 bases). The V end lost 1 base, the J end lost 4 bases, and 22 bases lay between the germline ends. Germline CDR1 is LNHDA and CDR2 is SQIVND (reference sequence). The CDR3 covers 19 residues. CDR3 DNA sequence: TGTGCCAGTAGTATAGGCCCCGAATACGCCGGGGTCGGCACCGGGGAGCTGTTTTTT. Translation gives CASSIGPEYAGVGTGELFF.

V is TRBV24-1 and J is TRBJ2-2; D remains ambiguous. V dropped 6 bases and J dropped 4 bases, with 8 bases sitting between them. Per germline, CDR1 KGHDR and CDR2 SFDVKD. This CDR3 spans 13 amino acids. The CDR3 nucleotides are TGTGCCACCAGTCAGGCGATCACCGGGGAGCTGTTTTTT. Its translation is CATSQAITGELFF.

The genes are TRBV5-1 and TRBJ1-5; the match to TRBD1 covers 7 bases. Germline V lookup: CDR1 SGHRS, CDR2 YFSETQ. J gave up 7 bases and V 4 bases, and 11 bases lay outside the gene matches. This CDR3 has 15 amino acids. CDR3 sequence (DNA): TGCGCCAGCAGCCCCCGGGGAGGGGGCGGCCAGCCCCAGCATTTT. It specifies CASSPRGGGGQPQHF.

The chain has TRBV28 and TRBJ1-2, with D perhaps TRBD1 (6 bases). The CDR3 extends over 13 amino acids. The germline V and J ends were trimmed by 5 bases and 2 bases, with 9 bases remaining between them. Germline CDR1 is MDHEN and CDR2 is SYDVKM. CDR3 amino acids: CASSQTGNYGYTF. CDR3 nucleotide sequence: TGTGCCAGCAGTCAAACAGGGAACTATGGCTACACCTTC.

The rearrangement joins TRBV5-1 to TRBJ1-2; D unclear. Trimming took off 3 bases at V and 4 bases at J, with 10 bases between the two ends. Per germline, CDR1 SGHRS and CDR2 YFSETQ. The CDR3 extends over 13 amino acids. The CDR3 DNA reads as TGCGCCAGCAGCTCAATCGAGATCTATGGCTACACCTTC. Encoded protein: CASSSIEIYGYTF.

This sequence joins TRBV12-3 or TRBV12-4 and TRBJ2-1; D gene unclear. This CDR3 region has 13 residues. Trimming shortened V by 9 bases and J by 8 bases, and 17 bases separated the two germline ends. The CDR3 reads CASHYRLFDEQFF. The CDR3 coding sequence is TGTGCCAGTCATTACCGGCTGTTCGATGAGCAGTTCTTC.

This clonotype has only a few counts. CDR3 in amino acids: CASSLGGIDGYF. CDR3 nucleotides: TGTGCCAGCAGCCTAGGAGGGATCGACGGGTATTTT. The chain is built from TRBV7-9 and TRBJ2-3; weak D call: TRBD2 (6 bases). The germline V and J ends were trimmed by 5 bases and 14 bases, with 17 bases remaining between them. This CDR3 comprises 12 residues. Germline V lookup: CDR1 SEHNR, CDR2 FQNEAQ (reference sequence).

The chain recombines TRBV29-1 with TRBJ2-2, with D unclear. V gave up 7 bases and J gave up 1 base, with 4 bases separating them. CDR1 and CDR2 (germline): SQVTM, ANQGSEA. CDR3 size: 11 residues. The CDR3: CSARNTGELFF. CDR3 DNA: TGCAGCGCGAGGAACACCGGGGAGCTGTTTTTT.

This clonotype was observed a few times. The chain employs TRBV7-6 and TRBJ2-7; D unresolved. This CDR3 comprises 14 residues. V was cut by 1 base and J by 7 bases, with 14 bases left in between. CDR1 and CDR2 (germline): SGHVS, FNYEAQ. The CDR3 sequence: CASSLEAGPREQYV. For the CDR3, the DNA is TGTGCCAGCAGCTTAGAGGCAGGCCCCCGGGAGCAGTACGTC.

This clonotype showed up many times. The CDR3 spells CSARDPAHSYEQYF. As DNA, the CDR3 is TGCAGTGCTAGAGATCCGGCGCATTCCTACGAGCAGTACTTC. This chain links TRBV20-1 with TRBJ2-7; D gene unclear. The CDR3 length is 14 residues. The V end lost 0 bases, the J end lost 1 base, and 10 bases lay between the germline ends. The germline gives CDR1 DFQATT, CDR2 SNEGSKA (reference sequence).

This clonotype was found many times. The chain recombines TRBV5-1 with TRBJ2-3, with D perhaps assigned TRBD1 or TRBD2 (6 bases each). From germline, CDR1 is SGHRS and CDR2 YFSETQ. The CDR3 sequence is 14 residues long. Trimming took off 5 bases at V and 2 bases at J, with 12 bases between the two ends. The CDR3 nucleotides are TGCGCCAGCAGGTATCGGGGGCTCACAGATACGCAGTATTTT. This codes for CASRYRGLTDTQYF.

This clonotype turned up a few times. The CDR3 DNA is TGTGCCAGCAGTTCCTCGGACAGAAAGCAGCCCCAGCATTTT. This encodes CASSSSDRKQPQHF. The V call is TRBV12-3 or TRBV12-4, the J call TRBJ1-5; tentatively, D is TRBD1 (6 bases). Trimming stripped 4 bases from V and 7 bases from J, with 14 bases between. This CDR3 region has 14 residues.

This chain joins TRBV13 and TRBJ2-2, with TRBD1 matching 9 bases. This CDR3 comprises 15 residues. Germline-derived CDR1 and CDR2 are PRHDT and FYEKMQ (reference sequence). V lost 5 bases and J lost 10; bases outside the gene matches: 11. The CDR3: CASSMGQGVPVELFF. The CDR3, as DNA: TGTGCCAGCAGCATGGGACAGGGAGTCCCCGTGGAGCTGTTTTTT.

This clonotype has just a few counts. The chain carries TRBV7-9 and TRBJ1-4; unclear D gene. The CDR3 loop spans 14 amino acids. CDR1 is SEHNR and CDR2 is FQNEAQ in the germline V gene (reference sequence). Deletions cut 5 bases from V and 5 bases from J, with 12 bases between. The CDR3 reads CASSLGAGNEKLFF. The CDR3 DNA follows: TGTGCCAGCAGCCTAGGAGCGGGAAATGAAAAACTGTTTTTT.

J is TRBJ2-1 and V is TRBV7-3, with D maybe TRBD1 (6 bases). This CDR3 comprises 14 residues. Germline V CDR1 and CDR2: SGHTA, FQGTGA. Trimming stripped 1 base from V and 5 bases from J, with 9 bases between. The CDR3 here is CASSLMQGNNEQFF. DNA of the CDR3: TGTGCCAGCAGCTTAATGCAGGGGAACAATGAGCAGTTCTTC.

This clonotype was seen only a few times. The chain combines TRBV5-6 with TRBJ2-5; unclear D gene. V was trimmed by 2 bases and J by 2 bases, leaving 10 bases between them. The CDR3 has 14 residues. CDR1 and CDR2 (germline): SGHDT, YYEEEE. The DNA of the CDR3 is TGTGCCAGCAGCTTCGGCGCAGCGCAAGAGACCCAGTACTTC. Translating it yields CASSFGAAQETQYF.

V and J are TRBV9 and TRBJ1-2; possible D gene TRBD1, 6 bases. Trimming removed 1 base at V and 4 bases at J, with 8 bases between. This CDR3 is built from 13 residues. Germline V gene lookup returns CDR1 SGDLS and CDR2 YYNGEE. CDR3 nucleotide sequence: TGTGCCAGCAGCGTAACGGACAGCTATGGCTACACCTTC. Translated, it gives CASSVTDSYGYTF.

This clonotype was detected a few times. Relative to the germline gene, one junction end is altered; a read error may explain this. The CDR3 loop reads CASRLEGQRNEQFF. The DNA of the CDR3 is TGTGCCAGCCGCTTGGAGGGACAGAGAAATGAGCAGTTCTTC. This sequence joins TRBV11-2 and TRBJ2-1; maybe TRBD1 (7 bases). In germline, CDR1 is SGHAT, CDR2 FQNNGV. This CDR3 contains 14 residues.